The 27 T cell receptor beta chains given below trace back to one sample, sequenced in a study of cytomegalovirus exposure and HLA in healthy donors. The PCR employed 60 Vbeta primers together with 13 Jbeta primers. Here immunoSEQ multiplex PCR was the method, and the copy in TCRdb shows in-frame clones only, minus some. The listing records some 150,000 clones. Sequencing input: PBMCs. The origin of the receptors is a woman aged 18-35 years in good health and CMV-seropositive.

The chain couples TRBV4-1 to TRBJ2-5, with D tentatively TRBD2 (7 bases). Germline assignment: CDR1 MGHRA and CDR2 YSYEKL. The V and J ends lost 4 bases and 1 base respectively, with 16 bases between them. The CDR3 length is 16 residues. The CDR3 coding sequence is TGCGCCAGCAGCCTAGCTCAAGGGGGGGCCCAAGAGACCCAGTACTTC. Encoded protein: CASSLAQGGAQETQYF.

The chain combines TRBV27 with TRBJ2-5, with a tentative D call TRBD1 (5 bases). Trimming pared 5 bases from V and 0 bases from J, leaving 16 bases between. Germline V CDR1 and CDR2: MNHEY, SMNVEV (reference sequence). The CDR3 consists of 16 residues. DNA of the CDR3: TGTGCCAGCAGTGTACCGACAGAAACGTACCAAGAGACCCAGTACTTC. It specifies CASSVPTETYQETQYF.

The J gene is TRBJ1-2, the V gene TRBV9; 9 nucleotides align to TRBD1. CDR1 is SGDLS, CDR2 YYNGEE, per germline. The V gene end was trimmed by 4 bases and the J gene end by 2 bases; junction bases not matched to a gene: 6. The CDR3 has 15 residues. DNA for the CDR3: TGTGCCAGCAGCCCCGGGACAGGGCTAAACTATGGCTACACCTTC. Its protein product is CASSPGTGLNYGYTF.

The chain recombines TRBV19 with TRBJ1-5, with TRBD1 as a possible D gene (5 bases). Looked up from germline, CDR1 is LNHDA and CDR2 is SQIVND (reference sequence). The CDR3 runs to 14 residues. V was cut by 5 bases and J by 3 bases, with 11 bases left in between. The CDR3, as DNA: TGTGCCAGTAGTTTCAGGGCGGACAATCAGCCCCAGCATTTT. This codes for CASSFRADNQPQHF.

J is TRBJ1-1 and V is TRBV30; perhaps TRBD1 as D (6 bases). The CDR3 runs 16 residues. Germline V gene data show CDR1 as GTSNPN and CDR2 as SVGIG (reference sequence). The V end lost 2 bases, the J end lost 1 base, and 17 bases lay between the germline ends. The CDR3 DNA reads TGTGCCTGGAGTCCCCTATCTGGGACACAGAACACTGAAGCTTTCTTT. It translates to CAWSPLSGTQNTEAFF.

The chain joins TRBV7-6 to TRBJ1-2; maybe TRBD1 (5 bases). Per the germline V gene, CDR1 is SGHVS and CDR2 is FNYEAQ. The V end lost 5 bases, the J end lost 8 bases, and 12 bases lay between the germline ends. This CDR3 is built from 12 residues. CDR3: CASSPFWGGYTF. CDR3 DNA sequence: TGTGCCAGCAGCCCCTTTTGGGGCGGCTACACCTTC.

The V gene is TRBV5-1, the J gene TRBJ2-7; 7 bases agree with TRBD2. The CDR3 has 13 residues. V lost 4 bases and J lost 2; bases outside the gene matches: 3. CDR1 and CDR2 from the germline V gene are SGHRS and YFSETQ. This chain's CDR3 is CASSPLAAYEQYF. The CDR3 coding sequence is TGCGCCAGCAGCCCTCTAGCGGCCTACGAGCAGTACTTC.

This sequence joins TRBV11-1 and TRBJ2-5; a weak D match, TRBD2 (5 bases). The V end lost 3 bases, the J end lost 2 bases, and 7 bases lay between the germline ends. CDR3 size: 13 residues. Germline CDR1 is SGHAT and CDR2 is FQDESV (reference sequence). This CDR3 is CASSFSGQETQYF. The CDR3, as DNA: TGTGCCAGCAGCTTTTCGGGACAAGAGACCCAGTACTTC. Filled out from reference TRBV11-1 and TRBJ2-5, the complete variable domain reads EAEVAQSPRYKITEKSQAVAFWCDPISGHATLYWYRQILGQGPELLVQFQDESVVDDSQLPKDRFSAERLKGVDSTLKIQPAELGDSAMYLCASSFSGQETQYFGPGTRLLVL.

This chain uses TRBV18 with TRBJ1-2, with a possible D match to TRBD1 (5 bases). Looked up from germline, CDR1 is KGHSH and CDR2 is LQKENI. V lost 2 bases to trimming and J lost 2 bases, with 6 bases between them. The CDR3 spans 13 residues. As DNA, the CDR3 is TGTGCCAGCTCACCAGGGGGGAACTATGGCTACACCTTC. Translating gives CASSPGGNYGYTF.

V is TRBV5-1 and J is TRBJ1-1, with a tentative D call TRBD1 (6 bases). With 3 bases removed from V and 4 bases from J, the gap between germline ends came to 10 bases. The germline V gene encodes CDR1 SGHRS and CDR2 YFSETQ. This CDR3 region has 13 residues. The DNA of the CDR3 is TGCGCCAGCAGCTGGACCAGGGGCACTGAAGCTTTCTTT. Translation: CASSWTRGTEAFF.

The genes are TRBV28 and TRBJ2-7; D possibly corresponds to TRBD2 (5 bases). Trimming took off 2 bases at V and 1 base at J, with 6 bases between the two ends. Germline V gene sequence: CDR1 MDHEN, CDR2 SYDVKM. The CDR3 spans 13 residues. CDR3 loop: CASSLTSSYEQYF. CDR3 coding DNA: TGTGCCAGCAGTTTAACTAGTTCCTACGAGCAGTACTTC.

V usage is TRBV5-1 and J usage is TRBJ1-6, with D possibly being TRBD1 (6 bases). The germline V gene has CDR1 SGHRS and CDR2 YFSETQ. V was trimmed by 7 bases and J by 4 bases, leaving 9 bases between them. CDR3 length: 13 residues. Here the CDR3 reads CASGQLYNSPLHF. The CDR3 DNA reads TGCGCCAGCGGACAGCTTTATAATTCACCCCTCCACTTT.

The chain has TRBV5-5 and TRBJ2-1; 12 bases map to TRBD2. The CDR3 sequence is 17 residues long. Trimming removed 2 bases from V and 4 bases from J; junction bases left unmatched: 7. CDR1 is SGHKS and CDR2 is YYEKEE in the germline V gene (reference sequence). The CDR3 is CASSLPGLAGRYNEQFF. The CDR3 coding sequence is TGTGCCAGCAGCTTACCTGGACTAGCGGGACGATACAATGAGCAGTTCTTC.

The chain carries TRBV19 and TRBJ1-5, with D uncertain. CDR1 is LNHDA and CDR2 is SQIVND in the germline V gene (reference sequence). The CDR3 spans 15 residues. The V end was cut by 4 bases, the J end by 1 base, with 11 bases between. The CDR3 spells CASSTSGSSNQPQHF. Written as DNA, the CDR3 is TGTGCCAGTAGTACCTCGGGAAGCAGCAATCAGCCCCAGCATTTT.

The chain uses TRBV27 and TRBJ1-2, with 9 bases identical to TRBD1. Losses at the gene ends were 3 bases for V and 2 bases for J; bases not matched to a gene: 4. Looked up from germline, CDR1 is MNHEY and CDR2 is SMNVEV (reference sequence). CDR3 length: 15 amino acids. The CDR3 bases are TGTGCCAGCAGTTTGTACGGACAGGGGAACTATGGCTACACCTTC. It specifies CASSLYGQGNYGYTF.

The chain has TRBV19 and TRBJ1-5; TRBD1 might be the D (5 bases). The CDR3 runs to 16 residues. The V and J ends lost 7 bases and 0 bases respectively, with 16 bases between them. Germline loops: CDR1 LNHDA, CDR2 SQIVND (reference sequence). The CDR3 DNA reads as TGTGCCAGTACCCGACCGGGACTTGCTAGCAATCAGCCCCAGCATTTT. Protein product: CASTRPGLASNQPQHF.

CDR3 loop: CASSDQGRGYEQYF. DNA for the CDR3: TGCGCCAGCAGCGACCAGGGCAGGGGATACGAGCAGTACTTC. The chain links TRBV5-1 to TRBJ2-7, with a tentative D call TRBD1 (6 bases). The CDR3 totals 14 residues. Germline V gene data show CDR1 as SGHRS and CDR2 as YFSETQ. The V end was cut by 4 bases, the J end by 4 bases, with 15 bases between.

The chain couples TRBV5-6 to TRBJ2-7, with a possible D match to TRBD2 (7 bases). Per the germline V gene, CDR1 is SGHDT and CDR2 is YYEEEE. The V gene lost 4 bases and the J gene lost 2 bases, with 22 bases spanning the gap. CDR3 length: 17 amino acids. CDR3 in amino acids: CASSRGGVRGDPYEQYF. CDR3 DNA: TGTGCCAGCAGCCGAGGGGGGGTGAGGGGCGACCCCTACGAGCAGTACTTC.

The V and J genes are TRBV4-1 and TRBJ1-2; no clear D. CDR1 is MGHRA, CDR2 YSYEKL, per germline. The CDR3 has 15 residues. Trimming shortened V by 0 bases and J by 8 bases, and 16 bases separated the two germline ends. CDR3 bases: TGCGCCAGCAGCCAAGAACAGACCTCTTTCGTAGGCTACACCTTC. Translating gives CASSQEQTSFVGYTF.

The chain combines TRBV9 with TRBJ1-4; D gene unclear. Per the germline V gene, CDR1 is SGDLS and CDR2 is YYNGEE. Between the trimmed V and J ends, which lost 4 bases and 4 bases, there was a span of 14 bases. This CDR3 region has 15 residues. DNA for the CDR3: TGTGCCAGCAGCCCCAGCCCGCTAGATAATGAAAAACTGTTTTTT. Protein: CASSPSPLDNEKLFF.

The chain employs TRBV5-4 and TRBJ2-1; a possible D gene is TRBD2 (6 bases). Germline V CDR1 and CDR2: SGHNT, YYREEE (reference sequence). The CDR3 consists of 15 residues. V lost 0 bases to trimming and J lost 5 bases, with 12 bases between them. Written as DNA, the CDR3 is TGTGCCAGCAGCTTGGTCGGGGGACGAAACAATGAGCAGTTCTTC. It is translated as CASSLVGGRNNEQFF. Complete variable domain (other parts from reference TRBV5-4 and TRBJ2-1): ETGVTQSPTHLIKTRGQQVTLRCSSQSGHNTVSWYQQALGQGPQFIFQYYREEENGRGNFPPRFSGLQFPNYSSELNVNALELDDSALYLCASSLVGGRNNEQFFGPGTRLTVL.

V gene TRBV18 combines with J gene TRBJ2-7; D call uncertain. The CDR3 runs 15 residues. V lost 0 bases and J 1 base, leaving 10 bases between the germline ends. Per the germline V gene, CDR1 is KGHSH and CDR2 is LQKENI. The CDR3 DNA follows: TGTGCCAGCTCACCACCGGCAGGTAGATCCTACGAGCAGTACTTC. Its protein product is CASSPPAGRSYEQYF.

This chain uses TRBV10-3 with TRBJ2-1; perhaps TRBD2 as D (5 bases). Germline CDR1 and CDR2: ENHRY and SYGVKD. With 10 bases removed from V and 1 base from J, the gap between germline ends came to 17 bases. There are 15 residues in the CDR3. The CDR3 region has the DNA TGTGCCAGTAATATGGCTAGGGAGTCCTACAATGAGCAGTTCTTC. This translates into CASNMARESYNEQFF.

This chain joins TRBV5-1 and TRBJ2-1, with 8 bases identical to TRBD2. The V and J ends lost 0 bases and 2 bases, in that order; junction bases with no gene match: 7. This CDR3 has 17 amino acids. The germline CDR1 and CDR2 sequences are SGHRS and YFSETQ. DNA of the CDR3: TGCGCCAGCAGCTTGGGGATTAGCGGGGCGACCTACAATGAGCAGTTCTTC. Translating it yields CASSLGISGATYNEQFF.

CDR3 in amino acids: CASSFGGQGRGTQYF. Here the CDR3 DNA reads TGCGCCAGCAGCTTCGGCGGACAGGGAAGGGGGACCCAGTACTTC. V and J are TRBV5-1 and TRBJ2-5, with 8 bases lining up with TRBD1. J was trimmed by 7 bases and V by 2 bases; bases with no gene match: 10. Germline CDR1 and CDR2: SGHRS and YFSETQ. The CDR3 runs 15 residues.

This chain links TRBV5-6 with TRBJ2-1, with a weak D call TRBD1 (6 bases). Germline V gene data show CDR1 as SGHDT and CDR2 as YYEEEE. CDR3 length: 14 residues. Trimming shortened V by 8 bases and J by 0 bases, and 12 bases separated the two germline ends. CDR3 amino acids: CASLQGSSYNEQFF. The CDR3 DNA sequence: TGTGCCAGTCTCCAGGGGAGCTCCTACAATGAGCAGTTCTTC.

V is TRBV27 and J is TRBJ1-1; TRBD1 matches 7 bases. Germline CDR1 MNHEY, CDR2 SMNVEV (reference sequence). V shed 5 bases and J 2 bases; nucleotides not matched to a gene: 5. CDR3 length: 14 amino acids. The CDR3 loop reads CASSKDRSNTEAFF. CDR3 DNA sequence: TGTGCCAGCAGTAAGGACAGGTCCAACACTGAAGCTTTCTTT.